This entry lists 15 T cell receptor beta chains sequenced from one sample in a study of beta chain features in type 1 diabetes. Expressed TCRB transcripts were sequenced because the isolated RNA had all been reverse transcribed beforehand. The protocol was immunoSEQ multiplex PCR, while the TCRdb copy is restricted to in-frame clones and leaves out a portion. The profile covers about 450,000 clones, with approximately 10% appearing a single time and approximately 0.05% taken by the ten largest. Sequencing was performed on naive CD4+ T cells from blood. Receptors originate from a woman aged 18-29 years in good health.

The chain carries TRBV18 and TRBJ2-3, with TRBD1 matching over 8 bases. V shed 1 base, J shed 3 bases, and the junction held 3 bases outside the gene matches. Germline V CDR1 and CDR2: KGHSH, LQKENI. This CDR3 is built from 15 residues. The CDR3 DNA follows: TGTGCCAGCTCACCACGACAGGGGAGGACAGATACGCAGTATTTT. This sequence encodes CASSPRQGRTDTQYF.

CDR3 nucleotides: TGTGCCAGCAGTTACGACAGGGGGATAGCCGAGCAGTACTTC. Its protein is CASSYDRGIAEQYF. V usage is TRBV6-5 and J usage is TRBJ2-7; 9 bases are a match to TRBD1. The V segment lost 2 bases and the J segment 6 bases; nucleotides outside the gene matches: 5. CDR3 length: 14 residues. Germline loops: CDR1 MNHEY, CDR2 SVGAGI.

This clone was counted between two and nine times. The genes are TRBV6-5 and TRBJ1-5; no definite D call. The germline V gene encodes CDR1 MNHEY and CDR2 SVGAGI. V lost 6 bases and J lost 3, with 9 bases in between. The CDR3 consists of 13 residues. The CDR3 DNA sequence: TGTGCCAGCAGAAGACTGGCCAATCAGCCCCAGCATTTT. Translated: CASRRLANQPQHF.

This clone was seen more than once but under ten times. The rearrangement joins TRBV7-2 to TRBJ2-5; 10 bases agree with TRBD2. This CDR3 comprises 15 residues. The V gene end was trimmed by 4 bases and the J gene end by 5 bases; junction bases not matched to a gene: 7. Germline CDR1 is SGHTA and CDR2 is FQGNSA. The CDR3 loop is CASSSQAGGWETQYF. For the CDR3, the DNA is TGTGCCAGCAGCTCCCAAGCGGGAGGGTGGGAGACCCAGTACTTC.

The chain joins TRBV5-1 to TRBJ2-5, with 7 bases matching TRBD1. From germline, CDR1 is SGHRS and CDR2 YFSETQ. The ends lost 4 bases at V and 3 bases at J; junction bases unmatched: 6. The CDR3 is made up of 14 amino acids. DNA for the CDR3: TGCGCCAGCAGCCCGGGACAGTTTGAAGAGACCCAGTACTTC. This gives the protein CASSPGQFEETQYF.

This clone was observed a handful of times. The chain has TRBV9 and TRBJ2-3; a possible D gene is TRBD1 (7 bases). The V gene's germline CDR1 is SGDLS and CDR2 YYNGEE. Deletions cut 2 bases from V and 7 bases from J, with 11 bases between. The CDR3 contains 13 residues. CDR3 coding DNA: TGTGCCAGCAGCGTGGAGGGGGCGAATACGCAGTATTTT. This translates into CASSVEGANTQYF. Full variable domain (remainder filled in from reference TRBV9 and TRBJ2-3): DSGVTQTPKHLITATGQRVTLRCSPRSGDLSVYWYQQSLDQGLQFLIQYYNGEERAKGNILERFSAQQFPDLHSELNLSSLELGDSALYFCASSVEGANTQYFGPGTRLTVL.

The V and J genes are TRBV18 and TRBJ2-5; 9 positions agree with TRBD1. With V trimmed by 9 bases and J by 2 bases, 7 bases remained unmatched. The CDR3 contains 14 residues. Germline V gives CDR1 KGHSH, CDR2 LQKENI. Written as DNA, the CDR3 is TGTGCCAGTTTTGCGGGACAGGGTCAAGAGACCCAGTACTTC. It yields the protein CASFAGQGQETQYF.

The chain carries TRBV4-2 and TRBJ2-3; perhaps TRBD2 as D (6 bases). The CDR3 covers 18 residues. Germline lookup yields CDR1 LGHNA and CDR2 YNFKEQ. The ends were cut back, 0 bases at V and 1 base at J, with 17 bases in the middle. CDR3: CASSQDVVASVRTDTQYF. The CDR3 DNA sequence: TGTGCCAGCAGCCAAGATGTGGTGGCTAGCGTACGCACAGATACGCAGTATTTT.

This clone was counted between two and nine times. The V and J genes are TRBV7-2 and TRBJ1-1, with a possible D match to TRBD1 (5 bases). This CDR3 is 16 amino acids long. Germline V lookup: CDR1 SGHTA, CDR2 FQGNSA. Trimming cost V 5 bases and J 0 bases, with 16 bases left between them. CDR3 nucleotide sequence: TGTGCCAGCAGCCTCGATGGGAGGGGATTGAACACTGAAGCTTTCTTT. Residues: CASSLDGRGLNTEAFF.

This chain connects TRBV18 to TRBJ2-1, with unresolved D. The germline V gene encodes CDR1 KGHSH and CDR2 LQKENI. The CDR3 loop spans 13 amino acids. With 0 bases removed from V and 9 bases from J, the gap between germline ends came to 9 bases. The CDR3 protein is CASSPPLSSEQFF. The DNA of the CDR3 is TGTGCCAGCTCACCACCCCTAAGTAGTGAGCAGTTCTTC.

This clone has only a few counts. The rearrangement joins TRBV7-9 to TRBJ2-1; 9 bases are a match to TRBD2. The germline CDR1 and CDR2 sequences are SEHNR and FQNEAQ (reference sequence). The V segment lost 5 bases and the J segment 8 bases; nucleotides outside the gene matches: 10. The CDR3 sequence is 15 residues long. The CDR3 DNA follows: TGTGCCAGCAGCGCGCTAGCGGGAATCGTCGATGAGCAGTTCTTC. Amino acids: CASSALAGIVDEQFF.

This clone has a handful of counts. The chain employs TRBV2 and TRBJ2-7; tentative D call: TRBD1 (5 bases). The germline V gene encodes CDR1 SNHLY and CDR2 FYNNEI. Trimming stripped 2 bases from V and 3 bases from J, with 11 bases between. The CDR3 is 14 amino acids. The CDR3 nucleotides are TGTGCCAGCAGTGAACAGGGCTCTGGCTACGAGCAGTACGTC. Encoded protein: CASSEQGSGYEQYV.

The chain carries TRBV4-3 and TRBJ2-2, with D perhaps TRBD2 (6 bases). This CDR3 has 15 residues. V lost 3 bases and J lost 4, with 12 bases in between. The V gene's germline CDR1 is LGHNA and CDR2 YSLEER. The chain's CDR3 is CASSHRRAGTGELFF. In DNA, the CDR3 is TGCGCCAGCAGCCACCGGAGGGCCGGCACCGGGGAGCTGTTTTTT.

The chain is built from TRBV7-2 and TRBJ2-4; 8 nucleotides agree with TRBD1. Losses at the gene ends were 1 base for V and 6 bases for J; bases not matched to a gene: 11. CDR1 SGHTA and CDR2 FQGNSA come from the germline V gene. The CDR3 contains 17 residues. The CDR3 DNA reads as TGTGCCAGCAGCTTAGGCCTTACGACAGGGGCCTCAAACATTCAGTACTTC. Translation: CASSLGLTTGASNIQYF. The full variable domain, rest sourced from reference TRBV7-2 and TRBJ2-4, is GAGVSQSPSNKVTEKGKDVELRCDPISGHTALYWYRQSLGQGLEFLIYFQGNSAPDKSGLPSDRFSAERTGGSVSTLTIQRTQQEDSAVYLCASSLGLTTGASNIQYFGAGTRLSVL.

This clone was counted a few times. The V and J genes are TRBV5-1 and TRBJ2-3; D uncertain. Trimming shortened V by 3 bases and J by 12 bases, and 17 bases separated the two germline ends. There are 13 residues in the CDR3. Germline CDR1 is SGHRS and CDR2 is YFSETQ. This CDR3 reads CASSSEPGPSQYF. The CDR3 DNA follows: TGCGCCAGCAGCTCCGAGCCGGGCCCTTCCCAGTATTTT.